A single sample gave rise to the 9 T cell receptor beta chains below, sequenced in a study of cytomegalovirus exposure and HLA in healthy donors. Generated by immunoSEQ multiplex PCR, the TCRdb table keeps only in-frame clones and is missing some. The table includes 85,000 to 120,000 clones, roughly 95% detected once. Sequencing input: PBMCs. All receptors come from a woman aged 18-29 years in good health and CMV-seronegative.

V is TRBV5-5 and J is TRBJ2-2; 9 nucleotides line up with TRBD1. The CDR3 length is 15 residues. Germline V gene lookup returns CDR1 SGHKS and CDR2 YYEKEE (reference sequence). Trimming took 4 bases from V and 5 from J; bases not matched to a gene: 6. In DNA, the CDR3 is TGTGCCAGCAGCCGACAGGGGGTAGGGACCGGGGAGCTGTTTTTT. Protein product: CASSRQGVGTGELFF. The variable domain in full, with the rest retrieved from reference TRBV5-5 and TRBJ2-2, is DAGVTQSPTHLIKTRGQQVTLRCSPISGHKSVSWYQQVLGQGPQFIFQYYEKEERGRGNFPDRFSARQFPNYSSELNVNALLLGDSALYLCASSRQGVGTGELFFGEGSRLTVL.

The chain is built from TRBV7-2 and TRBJ2-2, with D tentatively TRBD1 (6 bases). Trimming pared 5 bases from V and 0 bases from J, leaving 13 bases between. Germline V gene data show CDR1 as SGHTA and CDR2 as FQGNSA. This CDR3 is built from 16 residues. The CDR3 region is CASSAKPGANTGELFF. CDR3 in DNA: TGTGCCAGCAGCGCGAAACCAGGGGCGAACACCGGGGAGCTGTTTTTT. Looking up the rest from reference TRBV7-2 and TRBJ2-2 gives the full variable domain: GAGVSQSPSNKVTEKGKDVELRCDPISGHTALYWYRQSLGQGLEFLIYFQGNSAPDKSGLPSDRFSAERTGGSVSTLTIQRTQQEDSAVYLCASSAKPGANTGELFFGEGSRLTVL.

The J gene is TRBJ2-2, the V gene TRBV11-3; no clear D. The CDR3 has 16 residues. Germline values: CDR1 SGHNT, CDR2 YENEEA. Trimming cost V 5 bases and J 7 bases, with 20 bases left between them. CDR3 residues: CASSRLGLSGDGELFF. The CDR3, as DNA: TGTGCCAGCAGCCGACTCGGCCTATCGGGTGACGGGGAGCTGTTTTTT.

The chain employs TRBV5-1 and TRBJ2-2, with D perhaps TRBD2 (5 bases). The germline V and J ends were trimmed by 4 bases and 0 bases, with 10 bases remaining between them. The CDR3 consists of 15 residues. Germline CDR1 is SGHRS and CDR2 is YFSETQ. The CDR3 coding sequence is TGCGCCAGCAGCGGAGGCAGCACGAACACCGGGGAGCTGTTTTTT. This translates into CASSGGSTNTGELFF.

This clone was counted only a few times. Mismatch with germline at one junction end may stem from a read error. The chain is built from TRBV6-5 and TRBJ2-2; 8 nucleotides match TRBD1. Germline values: CDR1 MNHEY, CDR2 SVGAGI. The CDR3 spans 16 residues. CDR3: CASSYDRGENIGELFF. As DNA, the CDR3 is TGTGCCAGCAGTTACGACAGGGGAGAGAACATCGGGGAGCTGTTTTTT.

The rearrangement links TRBV5-1 to TRBJ1-6; no definite D call. This CDR3 is 17 amino acids long. The germline CDR1 and CDR2 sequences are SGHRS and YFSETQ. Trimming shortened V by 0 bases and J by 2 bases, and 12 bases separated the two germline ends. As DNA, the CDR3 is TGCGCCAGCAGCTTGGGGCGGGCCGATCCCTATAATTCACCCCTCCACTTT. Translating gives CASSLGRADPYNSPLHF.

The CDR3 nucleotides are TGTGCCAGCAGTGTGGACAGGGGCTACGAGCAGTACTTC. Its translation is CASSVDRGYEQYF. The chain uses TRBV2 and TRBJ2-7; 9 bases fit TRBD1. Looked up from germline, CDR1 is SNHLY and CDR2 is FYNNEI. V shed 4 bases, J shed 3 bases, and the junction held 1 base outside the gene matches. This CDR3 comprises 13 residues.

This chain joins TRBV7-2 and TRBJ1-2; D ambiguous. Per the germline V gene, CDR1 is SGHTA and CDR2 is FQGNSA. The CDR3 totals 14 residues. With 5 bases removed from V and 2 bases from J, the gap between germline ends came to 12 bases. The CDR3 loop is CASSRYGINYGYTF. CDR3 bases: TGTGCCAGCAGCAGGTACGGGATCAACTATGGCTACACCTTC.

This clone was detected once. The chain couples TRBV28 to TRBJ1-2; no definite D call. In germline, CDR1 is MDHEN, CDR2 SYDVKM. The ends were cut back, 1 base at V and 8 bases at J, with 8 bases in the middle. This CDR3 spans 12 amino acids. The CDR3 spells CASSLYNRGYTF. CDR3 sequence (DNA): TGTGCCAGCAGTTTATACAACCGCGGCTACACCTTC.